What follows describes a single T cell receptor beta chain. The data derive from a study of blood T cell repertoires in COVID-19. Study processing details: Estimation of nucleated cell counts was performed using reference gene primer amplification. The repertoire was sequenced with immunoSEQ multiplex PCR; TCRdb's copy has only in-frame clones and lacks some. The V and J calls and the clone size are those of that table, but D and trimming were determined from the DNA. This table holds tens of thousands of clones, over 70% found once. CDR1 and CDR2 from the germline V gene are SGDLS and YYNGEE. This CDR3 has 14 residues. Trimming took off 4 bases at V and 8 bases at J, with 16 bases between the two ends.

Sequenced sample: peripheral blood. The rearrangement uses TRBV9 and TRBJ2-1; D unclear. The receptor comes from a man aged 50 or older with active COVID-19. In nucleotides, the CDR3 is TGTGCCAGCAGCCCCTGGAGCCTTCGCGATGAGCAGTTCTTC. Encoded protein: CASSPWSLRDEQFF.